This T cell receptor (beta chain) came from a study of cytomegalovirus exposure and HLA in healthy donors. This CDR3 is built from 13 residues. The V and J ends lost 6 bases and 0 bases respectively, with 6 bases between them. Germline CDR1 and CDR2: MNHNS and SASEGT. PCR primers comprised 60 Vbeta and 13 Jbeta primers. Some clones are missing from TCRdb's copy, which holds only in-frame ones; the method was immunoSEQ multiplex PCR. With approximately 110,000 clones in the sample, the ten largest clones hold 2.5% to 3%. Sample: PBMCs. This sequence originates from a man younger than 45 in good health and CMV-seronegative. The chain employs TRBV6-1 and TRBJ1-5; possibly TRBD1 for D (6 bases). The CDR3 protein is CASRDSSNQPQHF. CDR3 sequence (DNA): TGTGCCAGCAGGGACAGTAGCAATCAGCCCCAGCATTTT.